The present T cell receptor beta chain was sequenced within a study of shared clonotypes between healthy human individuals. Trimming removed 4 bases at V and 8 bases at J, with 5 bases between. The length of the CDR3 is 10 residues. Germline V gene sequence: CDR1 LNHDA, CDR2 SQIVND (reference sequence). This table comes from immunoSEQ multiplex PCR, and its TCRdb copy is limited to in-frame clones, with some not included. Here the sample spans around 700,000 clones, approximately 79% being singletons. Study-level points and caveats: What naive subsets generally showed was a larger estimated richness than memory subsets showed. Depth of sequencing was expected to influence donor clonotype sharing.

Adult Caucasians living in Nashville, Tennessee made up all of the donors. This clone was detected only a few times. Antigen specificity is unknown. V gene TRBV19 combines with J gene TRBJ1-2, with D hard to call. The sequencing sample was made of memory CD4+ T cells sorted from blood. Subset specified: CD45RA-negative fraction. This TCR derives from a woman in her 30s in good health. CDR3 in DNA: TGTGCCAGTAGTAAAGGGGGCTACACCTTC. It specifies CASSKGGYTF.